This T cell receptor beta chain originates from a study of human T cells and chemical hapten exposure. Overall study findings and caveats: Expanded TCRs clustered into significantly more large CDR3 similarity groups than controls, the analysis revealed.

TCRdb used MiXCR to reprocess the RACE reads, holding one entry per CDR3 protein. The table includes more than 75,000 distinct CDR3 sequences, about 9.6% detected once. The germline gives CDR1 MNHEY, CDR2 SMNVEV (reference sequence). Losses at the gene ends were 3 bases for V and 7 bases for J; bases not matched to a gene: 8. The length of the CDR3 is 14 residues. The sample's time point: patch test 2, 6 weeks after DPC sensitization. As for treatment: therapeutic diphenylcyclopropenone sensitization with weekly scalp DPC. Of note for this clonotype: The antigen is not known.

The sequencing used whole blood, collected in connection with sensitization to the hapten diphenylcyclopropenone (DPC). The sequence came from a woman aged 40 to 50 with alopecia areata. Some clones in this sample may be carry-over from other donors' samples. V is TRBV27 and J is TRBJ2-5, with 7 nucleotides matching TRBD1. CDR3: CASSFGTVGGTQYF. In DNA form, the CDR3 reads TGTGCCAGCAGTTTCGGGACAGTCGGAGGGACCCAGTACTTC.